This is a list of T cell receptor beta chains from one sample in a study of patients and donors after allogeneic stem cell transplantation. MiXCR was run by TCRdb on the RT-PCR reads, yielding one entry per CDR3 protein. The table lists tens of thousands of distinct CDR3 sequences, more than 20% of them singletons. The sequencing input was blood, either unsorted or a sorted T cell fraction (not recorded which). These TCRs come from a human donor who was either an allogeneic HSCT recipient or a stem cell or donor lymphocyte infusion donor (not recorded which). It is not recorded whose cells these are; they may come from a transplant donor. Each CDR3 is given with its conserved first and last residue. The D gene is left open where the match is weak.

TRBV11-3,TRBJ2-7,NA,CASSPSGYEQYF
TRBV28,TRBJ2-3,TRBD1,CASTFSNGQGPDTQYF
TRBV11-1,TRBJ2-5,TRBD1,CASSPDGTAETQYF
TRBV9,TRBJ2-7,NA,CASSSSGTPYEQYF
TRBV5-4,TRBJ2-1,NA,CASSLKFQGSSYNEQFF
TRBV7-6,TRBJ1-1,NA,CASSFGGASIEAFF
TRBV10-3,TRBJ1-1,TRBD1,CASGTEGAFF
TRBV7-6,TRBJ1-3,NA,CASSLVYRSGNTIYF
TRBV7-2,TRBJ2-5,NA,CASSLVSVILETQYF
TRBV6-6,TRBJ1-1,TRBD1,CASTRQGRGAEAFF
TRBV7-6,TRBJ2-1,NA,CASSSSDSYNEQFF
TRBV7-9,TRBJ2-1,NA,CASSLAGISGDEQFF
TRBV5-1,TRBJ2-1,NA,CASSPTGTLSSYNEQFF
TRBV12-3/TRBV12-4,TRBJ2-7,NA,CASSSALLGYEQYF
TRBV5-4,TRBJ2-1,TRBD2,CASSLLAGGHNEQFF
TRBV9,TRBJ2-3,NA,CASSVDTGRAYTDTQYF
TRBV6-2/TRBV6-3,TRBJ1-2,NA,CASRKGGSAYGYTF
TRBV7-6,TRBJ1-2,NA,CASSLGGFRGYTF
TRBV6-5,TRBJ1-3,NA,CASRPGSSGNTIYF
TRBV9,TRBJ2-7,TRBD2,CASSDGGELSYEQYF
TRBV27,TRBJ1-1,NA,CASSLLGAGEDTEAFF
TRBV5-1,TRBJ2-7,NA,CASSLDLYEQYF
TRBV15,TRBJ1-5,NA,CATSRDKQPQHF
TRBV4-2,TRBJ1-1,NA,CASSQDRVRTEAFF